The 23 T cell receptor beta chains given below trace back to one sample, sequenced in a study of blood T cell repertoires in COVID-19 (dated by TCRdb to 2020 to 2022). The library was built by means of the immunoSEQ multiplex PCR assay. TCRdb's version of the immuneACCESS table is confined to in-frame rearrangements and falls short of the full clone set. An unresolved V gene accounts for under half of the shortfall where checked; the remainder is of unknown origin. Recorded for this sample are approximately 130,000 clones; about 88% of them occurred a single time. The top ten clonotypes cover around 2.3% of the sample. The sequenced sample was PBMCs or T cells enriched from blood (not recorded which). The receptors come from a woman in her 50s who had recovered from COVID-19.

The V call is TRBV5-4, the J call TRBJ1-2; D ambiguous. Germline lookup yields CDR1 SGHNT and CDR2 YYREEE (reference sequence). V was trimmed by 0 bases and J by 3 bases, leaving 6 bases between them. The CDR3 spans 13 residues. This CDR3 is CASSLDGYYGYTF. The CDR3, as DNA: TGTGCCAGCAGCTTGGATGGCTACTATGGCTACACCTTC.

The V call is TRBV11-2, the J call TRBJ2-7, with D hard to call. The CDR3 is 12 residues long. Germline values: CDR1 SGHAT, CDR2 FQNNGV. V lost 7 bases and J lost 3, with 10 bases in between. The CDR3 here is CASTSSLYEQYF. Here the CDR3 DNA reads TGTGCCAGCACCTCTAGTCTCTACGAGCAGTACTTC.

The chain joins TRBV19 to TRBJ2-7; tentative D call: TRBD1 (5 bases). V was cut by 6 bases and J by 8 bases, with 14 bases left in between. CDR1 and CDR2 from the germline V gene are LNHDA and SQIVND (reference sequence). The CDR3 consists of 12 residues. Here the CDR3 DNA reads TGTGCCAGTAGCATGGACACGGAGAAGCAGTACTTC. Translated: CASSMDTEKQYF.

The sample holds one count of this clone. The J gene is TRBJ1-2, the V gene TRBV14, with D possibly being TRBD1 (5 bases). The CDR3 loop spans 14 amino acids. Trimming took 0 bases from V and 4 from J, leaving 9 bases between them. Looked up from germline, CDR1 is SGHDN and CDR2 is FVKESK. CDR3 loop: CASSQDPGGYGYTF. The CDR3 DNA is TGTGCCAGCAGCCAAGATCCGGGGGGCTATGGCTACACCTTC. The whole variable domain, remainder taken from reference TRBV14 and TRBJ1-2, is EAGVTQFPSHSVIEKGQTVTLRCDPISGHDNLYWYRRVMGKEIKFLLHFVKESKQDESGMPNNRFLAERTGGTYSTLKVQPAELEDSGVYFCASSQDPGGYGYTFGSGTRLTVV.

J is TRBJ2-7 and V is TRBV5-1, with 8 bases identical to TRBD1. The CDR3 totals 16 residues. The germline CDR1 and CDR2 sequences are SGHRS and YFSETQ. J was trimmed by 0 bases and V by 4 bases; bases with no gene match: 9. The CDR3 sequence is CASSPGTGMSSYEQYF. Written as DNA, the CDR3 is TGCGCCAGCAGCCCCGGGACAGGCATGTCCTCCTACGAGCAGTACTTC.

This chain links TRBV5-6 with TRBJ1-5; possibly TRBD1 for D (5 bases). Germline CDR1 is SGHDT and CDR2 is YYEEEE. The germline V and J ends were trimmed by 4 bases and 3 bases, with 8 bases remaining between them. The CDR3 extends over 13 amino acids. CDR3 bases: TGTGCCAGCAGCGCGGGACTCAATCAGCCCCAGCATTTT. Protein: CASSAGLNQPQHF. Complete variable domain (other parts from reference TRBV5-6 and TRBJ1-5): DAGVTQSPTHLIKTRGQQVTLRCSPKSGHDTVSWYQQALGQGPQFIFQYYEEEERQRGNFPDRFSGHQFPNYSSELNVNALLLGDSALYLCASSAGLNQPQHFGDGTRLSIL.

There are a few counts of this clone. The rearrangement joins TRBV3-1 (or the pseudogene TRBV3-2) to TRBJ2-7; the D gene is possibly TRBD1 (5 bases). Between the trimmed V and J ends, which lost 1 base and 3 bases, there was a span of 10 bases. This CDR3 comprises 14 residues. From germline, CDR1 is LGHDT and CDR2 YNNKEL (reference sequence). Written as DNA, the CDR3 is TGTGCCAGCAGCCAAGCTAACAGGAACTACGAGCAGTACTTC. Encoded protein: CASSQANRNYEQYF.

By proportion, this clone is medium-sized. The rearrangement joins TRBV7-9 to TRBJ1-2, with 7 bases fitting TRBD1. The V and J ends lost 1 base and 5 bases, in that order; junction bases with no gene match: 13. This CDR3 has 17 residues. Germline assignment: CDR1 SEHNR and CDR2 FQNEAQ (reference sequence). The CDR3 DNA reads TGTGCCAGCAGCTTAGAAGGACAGGACACCGCCCTTTATGGCTACACCTTC. Amino acid sequence: CASSLEGQDTALYGYTF.

This clone was detected once. V usage is TRBV19 and J usage is TRBJ1-5; TRBD1 matches at 9 bases. Looked up from germline, CDR1 is LNHDA and CDR2 is SQIVND (reference sequence). This CDR3 is 14 amino acids long. Germline trimming cut 7 bases from V and 3 bases from J; bases unmatched to any gene: 4. CDR3 DNA sequence: TGTGCCAGTAATACAGGGGGCTTCAATCAGCCCCAGCATTTT. Amino acids: CASNTGGFNQPQHF.

The chain has TRBV5-1 and TRBJ2-5, with TRBD2 identical over 12 bases. V gave up 4 bases and J gave up 1 base; unmatched junction bases: 8. The CDR3 totals 17 residues. Germline-derived CDR1 and CDR2 are SGHRS and YFSETQ. CDR3 protein: CASSQSTSGGTQETQYF. The CDR3, as DNA: TGCGCCAGCAGCCAGAGTACTAGCGGGGGGACCCAAGAGACCCAGTACTTC.

This clone was seen just once. The genes are TRBV7-9 and TRBJ2-5, with unresolved D. The CDR3 consists of 16 residues. The V and J ends lost 5 bases and 7 bases respectively, with 23 bases between them. In germline, CDR1 is SEHNR, CDR2 FQNEAQ (reference sequence). Here the CDR3 reads CASSLNIGQPGGTQYF. The CDR3 nucleotides are TGTGCCAGCAGCCTCAACATCGGTCAGCCCGGCGGGACCCAGTACTTC.

This chain links TRBV2 with TRBJ1-1; maybe TRBD1 (5 bases). This CDR3 has 11 amino acids. The germline V and J ends were trimmed by 8 bases and 10 bases, with 14 bases remaining between them. The germline CDR1 and CDR2 sequences are SNHLY and FYNNEI. The CDR3 reads CASSRTFPAFF. CDR3 nucleotide sequence: TGTGCCAGCTCGAGGACATTCCCAGCTTTCTTT.

The V gene is TRBV3-1 (or the pseudogene TRBV3-2), the J gene TRBJ2-2; 8 bases are shared with TRBD1. CDR3 size: 16 residues. Germline values: CDR1 LGHDT, CDR2 YNNKEL (reference sequence). V gave up 8 bases and J gave up 4 bases; unmatched junction bases: 12. As DNA, the CDR3 is TGTGCCAGCGCCCCCGGACAGGGTTCGATCACCGGGGAGCTGTTTTTT. Translating it yields CASAPGQGSITGELFF.

The chain employs TRBV6-5 and TRBJ2-5; perhaps TRBD2 as D (5 bases). The germline V gene encodes CDR1 MNHEY and CDR2 SVGAGI. CDR3 length: 13 amino acids. V lost 6 bases and J lost 5, with 13 bases in between. In DNA form, the CDR3 reads TGTGCCAGCAGCTACCACCGCGGGGAGACCCAGTACTTC. Protein product: CASSYHRGETQYF.

The chain recombines TRBV6-5 with TRBJ1-1; TRBD1 aligns across 7 bases. The CDR3 runs to 14 residues. Looked up from germline, CDR1 is MNHEY and CDR2 is SVGAGI. The trim removed 7 bases at V and 7 bases at J, leaving 12 bases unmatched. In DNA, the CDR3 is TGTGCCAGCATCCCCCGGGACAGACTTAATGAAGCTTTCTTT. Protein sequence: CASIPRDRLNEAFF.

This clone was observed once. The rearrangement uses TRBV18 and TRBJ2-1, with 7 bases identical to TRBD1. Germline V gene data show CDR1 as KGHSH and CDR2 as LQKENI. Trimming removed 6 bases from V and 4 bases from J; junction bases left unmatched: 3. CDR3 length equals 13 residues. The CDR3 protein is CASSGTEYNEQFF. Written as DNA, the CDR3 is TGTGCCAGCTCGGGGACAGAATACAATGAGCAGTTCTTC.

V and J are TRBV11-3 and TRBJ1-2, with D maybe TRBD1 (5 bases). Germline V lookup: CDR1 SGHNT, CDR2 YENEEA. V was cut by 5 bases and J by 3 bases, with 13 bases left in between. CDR3 size: 14 residues. This CDR3 is CASSTGGEHYGYTF. The CDR3 nucleotides read TGTGCCAGCAGCACAGGCGGGGAACACTATGGCTACACCTTC.

The gene calls are TRBV5-1 and TRBJ2-5; TRBD1 matches 8 bases. Germline V gives CDR1 SGHRS, CDR2 YFSETQ. This CDR3 has 14 amino acids. V trimming: 0 bases; J trimming: 2 bases; junction bases outside the gene matches: 0. In nucleotides, the CDR3 is TGCGCCAGCAGCTTGGACAGGGGGCAAGAGACCCAGTACTTC. Protein sequence: CASSLDRGQETQYF.

The CDR3 is CASSLEDSIITPLHF. CDR3 nucleotides: TGCGCCAGCAGCTTGGAGGACAGTATAATTACACCCCTCCACTTT. The V and J genes are TRBV5-1 and TRBJ1-6, with D maybe TRBD1 (6 bases). CDR1 is SGHRS and CDR2 is YFSETQ in the germline V gene. The V and J ends lost 0 bases and 11 bases respectively, with 15 bases between them. The CDR3 covers 15 residues.

The chain recombines TRBV18 with TRBJ1-3; 10 bases are shared with TRBD1. CDR3 length: 17 amino acids. Germline V CDR1 and CDR2: KGHSH, LQKENI. The trim removed 8 bases at V and 7 bases at J, leaving 17 bases unmatched. This chain's CDR3 is CASAPTPGQGSWNTIYF. In DNA form, the CDR3 reads TGTGCCAGCGCGCCTACTCCGGGACAGGGGAGTTGGAACACCATATATTTT.

The rearrangement links TRBV3-1 (or the pseudogene TRBV3-2) to TRBJ2-1, with a tentative D call TRBD1 (6 bases). Trimming removed 3 bases from V and 0 bases from J, with 18 bases in between. There are 18 residues in the CDR3. Per germline, CDR1 LGHDT and CDR2 YNNKEL (reference sequence). CDR3 sequence reads: CASSQGAIGANSYNEQFF. Written as DNA, the CDR3 is TGTGCCAGCAGCCAGGGGGCCATCGGGGCCAACTCCTACAATGAGCAGTTCTTC.

V is TRBV4-1 and J is TRBJ1-1, with D tentatively TRBD1 (5 bases). CDR1 and CDR2 (germline): MGHRA, YSYEKL. Between the trimmed V and J ends, which lost 5 bases and 3 bases, there was a span of 13 bases. CDR3 size: 14 residues. CDR3 loop: CASSAIGGDTEAFF. The CDR3 nucleotides read TGCGCCAGCAGCGCGATCGGGGGGGACACTGAAGCTTTCTTT.

V gene TRBV14 combines with J gene TRBJ2-5, with 8 nucleotides matching TRBD2. Germline-derived CDR1 and CDR2 are SGHDN and FVKESK. The CDR3 runs 16 residues. The trim removed 1 base at V and 1 base at J, leaving 5 bases unmatched. DNA of the CDR3: TGTGCCAGCAGCCAAGCGAGGCGGGGGGTCCAAGAGACCCAGTACTTC. It specifies CASSQARRGVQETQYF.